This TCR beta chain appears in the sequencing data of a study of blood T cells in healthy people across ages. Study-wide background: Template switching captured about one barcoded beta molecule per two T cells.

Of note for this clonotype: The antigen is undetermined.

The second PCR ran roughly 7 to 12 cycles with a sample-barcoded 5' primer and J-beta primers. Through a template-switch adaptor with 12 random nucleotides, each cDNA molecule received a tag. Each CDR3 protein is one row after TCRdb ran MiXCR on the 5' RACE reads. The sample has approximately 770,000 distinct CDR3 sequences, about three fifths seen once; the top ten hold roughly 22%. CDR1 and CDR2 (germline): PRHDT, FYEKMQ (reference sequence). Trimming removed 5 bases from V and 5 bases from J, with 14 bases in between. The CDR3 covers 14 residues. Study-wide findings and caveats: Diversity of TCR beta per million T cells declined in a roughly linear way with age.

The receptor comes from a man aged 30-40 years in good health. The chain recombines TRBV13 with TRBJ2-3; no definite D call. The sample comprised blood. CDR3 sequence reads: CASSRRVTGDTQYF. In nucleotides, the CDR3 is TGTGCCAGCAGCCGTAGGGTGACTGGAGATACGCAGTATTTT.